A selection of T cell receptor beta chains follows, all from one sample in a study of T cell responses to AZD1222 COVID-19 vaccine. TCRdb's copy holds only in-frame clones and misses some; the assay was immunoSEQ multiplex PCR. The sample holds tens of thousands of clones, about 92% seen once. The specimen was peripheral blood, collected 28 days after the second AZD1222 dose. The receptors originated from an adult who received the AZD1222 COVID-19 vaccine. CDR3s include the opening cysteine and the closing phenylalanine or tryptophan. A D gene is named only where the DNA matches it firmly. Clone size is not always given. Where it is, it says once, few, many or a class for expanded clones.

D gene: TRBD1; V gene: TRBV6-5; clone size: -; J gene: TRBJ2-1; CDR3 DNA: TGTGCCAGCAGTTACTGGACAGGGAACAATGAGCAGTTCTTC; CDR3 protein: CASSYWTGNNEQFF
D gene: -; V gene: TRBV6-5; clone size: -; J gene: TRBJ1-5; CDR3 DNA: TGTGCCAGCAGAGACAATGACAGGACTGATCAGCCCCAGCATTTT; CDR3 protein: CASRDNDRTDQPQHF
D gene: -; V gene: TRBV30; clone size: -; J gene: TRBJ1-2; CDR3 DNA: TGTGCCTGGAGTGTAATTGCGTCTGCCATGAACTATGGCTACACCTTC; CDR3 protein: CAWSVIASAMNYGYTF
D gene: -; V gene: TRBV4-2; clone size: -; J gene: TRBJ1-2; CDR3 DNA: TGTGCCAGCAGCCCCCGGCAGGGCGAGGACTATGGCTACACCTTC; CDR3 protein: CASSPRQGEDYGYTF
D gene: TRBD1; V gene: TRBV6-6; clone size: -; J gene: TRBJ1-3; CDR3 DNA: TGTGCCAGCAGTAAAACGGACAGGGTCGGAGGAAACACCATATATTTT; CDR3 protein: CASSKTDRVGGNTIYF
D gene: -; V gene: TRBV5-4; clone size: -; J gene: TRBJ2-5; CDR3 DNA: TGTGCCAGCAGCTACCGCGGAGAGACCCAGTACTTC; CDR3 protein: CASSYRGETQYF
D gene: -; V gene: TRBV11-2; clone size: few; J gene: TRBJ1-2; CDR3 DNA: TGTGCCAGCAGCTTAGGTAACTGGTTGGATGGCTACACCTTC; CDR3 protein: CASSLGNWLDGYTF
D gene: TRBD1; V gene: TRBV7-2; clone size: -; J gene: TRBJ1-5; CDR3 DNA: TGTGCCAGCAGCTCGGCGGGACAGGTTTTCAATCAGCCCCAGCATTTT; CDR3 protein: CASSSAGQVFNQPQHF
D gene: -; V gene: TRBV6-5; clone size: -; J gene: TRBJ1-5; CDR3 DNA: TGTGCCAGCGGAGCCGCGAGACAGTTGGGGCAGCCCCAGCATTTT; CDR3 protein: CASGAARQLGQPQHF
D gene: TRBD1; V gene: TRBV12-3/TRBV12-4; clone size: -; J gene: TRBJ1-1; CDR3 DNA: TGTGCCAGCAGTGGACAGGGGGGAGCTTTCTTT; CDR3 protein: CASSGQGGAFF
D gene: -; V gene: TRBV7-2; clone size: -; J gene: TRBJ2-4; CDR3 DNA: TGTGCCAGCAGCTTAGGAAACATTCAGTACTTC; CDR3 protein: CASSLGNIQYF
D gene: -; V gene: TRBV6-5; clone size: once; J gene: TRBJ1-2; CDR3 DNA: TGTGCCAGCAGTTACTCTCTGGCGACAGCTAACTATGGCTACACCTTC; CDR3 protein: CASSYSLATANYGYTF
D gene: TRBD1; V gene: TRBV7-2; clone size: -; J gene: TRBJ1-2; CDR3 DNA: TGTGCCAGCAGCTTAGCGCGGGGACAGGGTTCAGGTATAGGCTACACCTTC; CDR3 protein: CASSLARGQGSGIGYTF
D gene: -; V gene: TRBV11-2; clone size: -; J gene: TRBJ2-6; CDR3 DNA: TGTGCCAGCAGCTCGCATCAGGGGGCCAACGTCCTGACTTTC; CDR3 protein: CASSSHQGANVLTF
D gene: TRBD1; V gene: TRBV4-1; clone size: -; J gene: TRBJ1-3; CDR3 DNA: TGCGCCAGCAGCCATGGGACAGGGAACTCTGGAAACACCATATATTTT; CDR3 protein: CASSHGTGNSGNTIYF
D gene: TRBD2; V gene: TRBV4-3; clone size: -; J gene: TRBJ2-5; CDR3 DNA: TGCGCCAGCAGCCGTTCAGCGGGGGGCGAGGGTGAGACCCAGTACTTC; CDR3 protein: CASSRSAGGEGETQYF
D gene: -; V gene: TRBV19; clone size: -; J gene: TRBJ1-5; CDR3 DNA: TGTGCCAGTAAGCCAAGCAATCAGCCCCAGCATTTT; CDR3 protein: CASKPSNQPQHF
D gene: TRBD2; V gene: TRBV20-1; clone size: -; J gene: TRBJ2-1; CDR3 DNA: TGCAGTGCTAGTAGGCTAGCGGGGTACAATGAGCAGTTCTTC; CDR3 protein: CSASRLAGYNEQFF
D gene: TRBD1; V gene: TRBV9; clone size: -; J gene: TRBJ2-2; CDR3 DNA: TGTGCCAGCAGCGTAGGCGGCGGCAGGGGGCGCCGTAGCACCGGGGAGCTGTTTTTT; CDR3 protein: CASSVGGGRGRRSTGELFF
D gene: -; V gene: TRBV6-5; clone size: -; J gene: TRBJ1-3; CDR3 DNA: TGTGCCAGCAGAAGGGTGTCGAGCGGAAACACCATATATTTT; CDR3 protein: CASRRVSSGNTIYF
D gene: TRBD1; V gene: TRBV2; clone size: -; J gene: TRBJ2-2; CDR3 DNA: TGTGCCAGCAGCCCGGCGGGACAGGGTCACGGGGAGCTGTTTTTT; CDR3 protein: CASSPAGQGHGELFF
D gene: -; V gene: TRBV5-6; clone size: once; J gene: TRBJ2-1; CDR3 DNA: TGTGCCAGCAGTTTAGGGTCCGCAAAGGGTGAGCAGTTCTTC; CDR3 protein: CASSLGSAKGEQFF
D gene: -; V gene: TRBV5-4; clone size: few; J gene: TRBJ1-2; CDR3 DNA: TGTGCCAGCAGCCTGGACGGGATCTATGGCTACACCTTC; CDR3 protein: CASSLDGIYGYTF
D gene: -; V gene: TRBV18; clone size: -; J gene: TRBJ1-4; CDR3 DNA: TGTGCCAGCTCACCCCCTACCGGCCGCCCAAAACTGTTTTTT; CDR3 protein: CASSPPTGRPKLFF
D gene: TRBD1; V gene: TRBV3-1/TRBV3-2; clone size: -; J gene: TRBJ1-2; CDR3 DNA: TGTGCCAGCAGCTCGGACAGGGAATCCACCTTC; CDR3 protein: CASSSDRESTF
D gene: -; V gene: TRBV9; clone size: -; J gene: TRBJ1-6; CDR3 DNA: TGTGCCAGCAGCGTAGGGGACCCTCAAGGGTATTCACCCCTCCACTTT; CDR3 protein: CASSVGDPQGYSPLHF
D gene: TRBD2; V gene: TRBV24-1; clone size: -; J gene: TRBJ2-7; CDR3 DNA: TGTGCCACCAGTGACCGCAACCTGATGACTAGCGGGGTTTCCTACGAGCAGTACTTC; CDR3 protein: CATSDRNLMTSGVSYEQYF
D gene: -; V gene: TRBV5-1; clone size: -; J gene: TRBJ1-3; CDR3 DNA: TGCGCCAGCAGACCTACAGGGAAAGCTGGAAACACCATATATTTT; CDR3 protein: CASRPTGKAGNTIYF
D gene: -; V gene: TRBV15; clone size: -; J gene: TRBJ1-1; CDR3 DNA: TGTGCCACCAGCAGAGAGGTAGGGATCACTGAAGCTTTCTTT; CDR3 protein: CATSREVGITEAFF
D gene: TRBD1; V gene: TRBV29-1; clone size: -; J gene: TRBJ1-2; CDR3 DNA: TGCAGCGTGGACAGGGGAGGATATGGCTACACCTTC; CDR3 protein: CSVDRGGYGYTF
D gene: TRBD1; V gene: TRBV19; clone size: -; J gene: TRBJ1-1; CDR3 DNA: TGTGCCAGTAGTGGGATCAGGGGGGCTACCTTCGTTATGAACACTGAAGCTTTCTTT; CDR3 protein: CASSGIRGATFVMNTEAFF
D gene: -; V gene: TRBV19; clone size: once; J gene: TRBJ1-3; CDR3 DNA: TGTGCCAGTAGTATTGGGGTGTCTGGAAACACCATATATTTT; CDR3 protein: CASSIGVSGNTIYF
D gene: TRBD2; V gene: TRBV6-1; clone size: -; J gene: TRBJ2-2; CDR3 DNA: TGTGCCAGCAGTGGACTAGCGGGGGGCGGAACCGGGGAGCTGTTTTTT; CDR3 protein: CASSGLAGGGTGELFF
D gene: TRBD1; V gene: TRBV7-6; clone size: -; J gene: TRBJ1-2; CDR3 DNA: TGTGCCAGCAGCTTAGAGCCGGGACAGAAGAACTATGGCTACACCTTC; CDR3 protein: CASSLEPGQKNYGYTF
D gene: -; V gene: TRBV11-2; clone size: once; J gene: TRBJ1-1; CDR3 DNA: TGTGCCAGCAGCCCCGAAGCCGGGAGCACTGAAGCTTTCTTT; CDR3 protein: CASSPEAGSTEAFF
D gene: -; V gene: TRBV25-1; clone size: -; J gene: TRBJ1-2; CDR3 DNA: TGTGCCAGCAGTGCGGCCGCGGGGACCTGGGGCTACACCTTC; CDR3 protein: CASSAAAGTWGYTF